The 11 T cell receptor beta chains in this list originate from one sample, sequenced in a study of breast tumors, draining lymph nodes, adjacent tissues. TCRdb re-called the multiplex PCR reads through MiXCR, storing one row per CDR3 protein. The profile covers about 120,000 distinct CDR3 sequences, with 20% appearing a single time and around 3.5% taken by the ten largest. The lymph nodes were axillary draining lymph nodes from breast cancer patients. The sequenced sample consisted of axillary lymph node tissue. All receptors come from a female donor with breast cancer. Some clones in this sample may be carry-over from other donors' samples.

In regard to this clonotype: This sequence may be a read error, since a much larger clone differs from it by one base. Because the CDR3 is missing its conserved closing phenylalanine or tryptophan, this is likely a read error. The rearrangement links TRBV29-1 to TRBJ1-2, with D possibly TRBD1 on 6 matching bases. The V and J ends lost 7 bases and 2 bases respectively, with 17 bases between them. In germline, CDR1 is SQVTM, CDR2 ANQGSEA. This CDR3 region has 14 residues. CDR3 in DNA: TGCAGCGCCTACCAGGCGGGGGCAAACTATGGCTACACCCTC. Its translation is CSAYQAGANYGYTL.

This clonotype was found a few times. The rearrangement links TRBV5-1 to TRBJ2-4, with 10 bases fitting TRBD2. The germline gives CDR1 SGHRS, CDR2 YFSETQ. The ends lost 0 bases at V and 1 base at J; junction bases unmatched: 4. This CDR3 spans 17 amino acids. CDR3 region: CASSLGFSGRAKNIQYF. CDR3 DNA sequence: TGCGCCAGCAGCTTGGGGTTTAGCGGGAGGGCCAAAAACATTCAGTACTTC.

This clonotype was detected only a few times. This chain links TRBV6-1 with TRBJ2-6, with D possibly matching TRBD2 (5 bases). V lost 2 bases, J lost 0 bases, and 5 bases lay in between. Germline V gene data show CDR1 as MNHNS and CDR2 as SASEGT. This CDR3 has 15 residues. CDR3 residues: CASSERDSGANVLTF. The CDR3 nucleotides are TGTGCCAGCAGTGAACGGGACTCTGGGGCCAACGTCCTGACTTTC.

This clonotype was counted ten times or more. CDR3 DNA: TGCAGTGCTAGTATGGCGGTATCCTACAATGAGCAGTTCTTC. This codes for CSASMAVSYNEQFF. The chain couples TRBV20-1 to TRBJ2-1; D remains unclear. V lost 3 bases, J lost 1 base, and 10 bases lay in between. The CDR3 sequence is 14 residues long. Germline loops: CDR1 DFQATT, CDR2 SNEGSKA (reference sequence).

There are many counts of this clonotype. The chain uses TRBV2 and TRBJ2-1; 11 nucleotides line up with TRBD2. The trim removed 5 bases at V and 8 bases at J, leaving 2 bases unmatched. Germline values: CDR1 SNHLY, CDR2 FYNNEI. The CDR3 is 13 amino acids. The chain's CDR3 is CASSLLAGDEQFF. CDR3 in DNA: TGTGCCAGCAGTCTACTAGCGGGGGATGAGCAGTTCTTC.

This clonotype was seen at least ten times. CDR3 DNA: TGTGCCATCAGTGATAAGGTAGAGTTATCAGCGCAGTATTTT. Its translation: CAISDKVELSAQYF. The rearrangement joins TRBV10-3 to TRBJ2-3; D is uncertain. V was trimmed by 3 bases and J by 10 bases, leaving 17 bases between them. This CDR3 contains 14 residues. Germline V gene lookup returns CDR1 ENHRY and CDR2 SYGVKD.

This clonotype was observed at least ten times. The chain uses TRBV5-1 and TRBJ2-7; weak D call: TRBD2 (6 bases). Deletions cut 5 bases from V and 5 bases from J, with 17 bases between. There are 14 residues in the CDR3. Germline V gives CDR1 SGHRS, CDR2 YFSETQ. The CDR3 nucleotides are TGCGCCAGCAGGGAGGGGCTAGGGCGCGACGAGCAGTACTTC. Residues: CASREGLGRDEQYF.

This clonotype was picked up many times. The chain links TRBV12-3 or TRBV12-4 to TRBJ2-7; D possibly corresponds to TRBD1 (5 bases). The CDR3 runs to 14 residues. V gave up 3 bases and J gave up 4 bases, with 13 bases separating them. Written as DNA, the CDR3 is TGTGCCAGCAGTTTGCAGGCAGGGTCTTACGAGCAGTACTTC. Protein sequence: CASSLQAGSYEQYF.

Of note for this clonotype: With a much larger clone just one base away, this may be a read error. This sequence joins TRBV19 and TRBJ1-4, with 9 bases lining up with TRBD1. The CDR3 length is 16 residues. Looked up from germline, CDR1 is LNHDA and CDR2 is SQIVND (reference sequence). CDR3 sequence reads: CASRWGQGFRNEKPFF. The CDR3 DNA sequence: TGTGCCAGTAGATGGGGACAGGGCTTTCGGAATGAAAAACCGTTTTTT.

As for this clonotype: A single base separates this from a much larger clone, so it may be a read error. CDR3 residues: CTSSQVGQGERETQYF. CDR3 bases: TGTACCAGCAGCCAAGTCGGACAGGGGGAGAGAGAGACCCAGTACTTC. This chain connects TRBV14 to TRBJ2-5; 10 bases map to TRBD1. The CDR3 sequence is 16 residues long. The germline V gene encodes CDR1 SGHDN and CDR2 FVKESK. Looking up the rest from reference TRBV14 and TRBJ2-5 gives the full variable domain: EAGVTQFPSHSVIEKGQTVTLRCDPISGHDNLYWYRRVMGKEIKFLLHFVKESKQDESGMPNNRFLAERTGGTYSTLKVQPAELEDSGVYFCTSSQVGQGERETQYFGPGTRLLVL.

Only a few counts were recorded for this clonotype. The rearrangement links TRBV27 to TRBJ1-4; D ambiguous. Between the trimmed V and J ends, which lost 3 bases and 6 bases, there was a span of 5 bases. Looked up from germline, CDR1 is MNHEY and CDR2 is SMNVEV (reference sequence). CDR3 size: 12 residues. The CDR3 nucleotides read TGTGCCAGCAGTTTGCGCTATGAAAAACTGTTTTTT. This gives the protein CASSLRYEKLFF.